This TCR beta chain was obtained from a study of cytomegalovirus exposure and HLA in healthy donors. Findings and caveats of the study: A cluster of highly shared sequence variants was likely a sequencing artifact.

Primers for the PCR totalled 60 Vbeta and 13 Jbeta. Method: immunoSEQ multiplex PCR; TCRdb's copy keeps in-frame clones and lacks some. The sample carries roughly 160,000 clones, roughly 85% recorded once. The CDR3 is made up of 17 amino acids. V shed 5 bases, J shed 0 bases, and the junction held 4 bases outside the gene matches. Germline CDR1 is SEHNR and CDR2 is FQNEAQ (reference sequence). Concerning this clone: Its specificity is unknown.

This receptor was taken from a boy under 10 years old in good health and CMV-seronegative. Source material: PBMCs. The rearrangement joins TRBV7-9 to TRBJ2-4, with 13 bases matching TRBD2. CDR3 coding DNA: TGTGCCAGCAGCCCAGGACTAGCGGGAGTAGCCAAAAACATTCAGTACTTC. It is translated as CASSPGLAGVAKNIQYF.